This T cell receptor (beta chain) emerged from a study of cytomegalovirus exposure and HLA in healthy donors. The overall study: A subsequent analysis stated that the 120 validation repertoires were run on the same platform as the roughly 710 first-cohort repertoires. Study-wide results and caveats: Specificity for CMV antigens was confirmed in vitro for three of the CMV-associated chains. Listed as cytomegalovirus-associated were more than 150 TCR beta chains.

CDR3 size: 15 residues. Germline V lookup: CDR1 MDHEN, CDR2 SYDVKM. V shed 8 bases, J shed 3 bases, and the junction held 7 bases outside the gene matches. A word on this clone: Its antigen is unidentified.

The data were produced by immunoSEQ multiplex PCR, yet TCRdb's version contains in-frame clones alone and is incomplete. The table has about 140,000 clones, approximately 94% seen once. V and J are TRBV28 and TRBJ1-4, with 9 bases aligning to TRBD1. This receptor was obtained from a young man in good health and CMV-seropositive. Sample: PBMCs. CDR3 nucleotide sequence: TGTGCCAGCGGACGACGACAGGGGGCTAATGAAAAACTGTTTTTT. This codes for CASGRRQGANEKLFF.